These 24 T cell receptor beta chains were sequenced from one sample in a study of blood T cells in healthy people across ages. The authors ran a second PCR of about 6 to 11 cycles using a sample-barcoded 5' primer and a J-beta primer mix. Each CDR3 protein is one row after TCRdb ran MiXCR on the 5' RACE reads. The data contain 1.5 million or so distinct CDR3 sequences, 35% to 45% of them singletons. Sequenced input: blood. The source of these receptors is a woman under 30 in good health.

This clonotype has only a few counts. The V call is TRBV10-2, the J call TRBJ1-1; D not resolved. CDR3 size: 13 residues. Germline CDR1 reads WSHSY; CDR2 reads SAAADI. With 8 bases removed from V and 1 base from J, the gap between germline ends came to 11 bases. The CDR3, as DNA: TGCGCCAGCGCCCCCCAAGGGAACACTGAAGCTTTCTTT. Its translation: CASAPQGNTEAFF.

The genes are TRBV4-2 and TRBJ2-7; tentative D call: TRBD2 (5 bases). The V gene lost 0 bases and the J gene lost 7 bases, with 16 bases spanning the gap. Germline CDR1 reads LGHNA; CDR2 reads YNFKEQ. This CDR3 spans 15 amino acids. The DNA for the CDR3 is TGTGCCAGCAGCCAAGATCGGACTCCTACCGAGGAGCAGTACTTC. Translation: CASSQDRTPTEEQYF.

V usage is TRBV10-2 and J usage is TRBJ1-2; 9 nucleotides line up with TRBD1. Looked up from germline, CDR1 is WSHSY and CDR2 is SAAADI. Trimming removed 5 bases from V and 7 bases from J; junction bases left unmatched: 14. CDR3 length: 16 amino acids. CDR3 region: CASSSTGTGRVGGYTF. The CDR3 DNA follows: TGCGCCAGCAGTTCGACCGGGACAGGGAGAGTTGGTGGCTACACCTTC.

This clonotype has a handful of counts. CDR3 nucleotide sequence: TGCGCCAGCAGCACAGCGTACCAAGAGACCCAGTACTTC. The encoded protein is CASSTAYQETQYF. The chain links TRBV5-1 to TRBJ2-5; D is unresolved. Germline assignment: CDR1 SGHRS and CDR2 YFSETQ. This CDR3 is 13 amino acids long. V lost 4 bases, J lost 0 bases, and 7 bases lay in between.

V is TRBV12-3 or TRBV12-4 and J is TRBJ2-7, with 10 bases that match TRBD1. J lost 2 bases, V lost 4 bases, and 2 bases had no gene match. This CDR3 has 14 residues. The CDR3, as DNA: TGTGCCAGCAGTTGGACAGGGGGAGCCTACGAGCAGTACTTC. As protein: CASSWTGGAYEQYF.

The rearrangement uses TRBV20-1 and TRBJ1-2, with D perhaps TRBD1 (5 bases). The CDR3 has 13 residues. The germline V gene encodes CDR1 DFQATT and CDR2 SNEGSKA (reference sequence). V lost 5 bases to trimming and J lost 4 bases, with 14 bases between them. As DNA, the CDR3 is TGCAGTGCTGGGGTTAGGGGAGGCTATGGCTACACCTTC. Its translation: CSAGVRGGYGYTF.

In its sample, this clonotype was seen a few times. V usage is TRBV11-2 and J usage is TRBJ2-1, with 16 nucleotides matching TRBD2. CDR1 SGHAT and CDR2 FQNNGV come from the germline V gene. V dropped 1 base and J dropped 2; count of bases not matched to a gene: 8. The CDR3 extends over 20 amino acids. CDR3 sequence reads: CASSLVRGTSGREAYNEQFF. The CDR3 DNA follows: TGTGCCAGCAGCTTAGTTAGGGGGACTAGCGGGAGGGAAGCCTACAATGAGCAGTTCTTC.

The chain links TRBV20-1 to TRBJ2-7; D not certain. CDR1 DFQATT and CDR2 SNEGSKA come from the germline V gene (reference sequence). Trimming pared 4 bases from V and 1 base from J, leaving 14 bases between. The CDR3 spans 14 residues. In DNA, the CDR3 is TGCAGTGCTATGAATGGGGTGCTTTCCTACGAGCAGTACTTC. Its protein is CSAMNGVLSYEQYF.

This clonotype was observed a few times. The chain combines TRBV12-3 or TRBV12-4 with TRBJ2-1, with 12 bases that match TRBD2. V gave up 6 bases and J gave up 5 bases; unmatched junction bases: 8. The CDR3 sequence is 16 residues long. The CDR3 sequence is CASSWTSGTDNNEQFF. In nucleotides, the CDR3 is TGTGCCAGCAGCTGGACTAGCGGGACCGATAACAATGAGCAGTTCTTC.

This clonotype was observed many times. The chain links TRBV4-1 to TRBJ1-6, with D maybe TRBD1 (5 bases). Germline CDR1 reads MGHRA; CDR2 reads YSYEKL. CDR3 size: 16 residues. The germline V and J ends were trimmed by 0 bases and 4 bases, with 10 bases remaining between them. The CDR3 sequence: CASSQEWGEYNSPLHF. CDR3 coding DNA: TGCGCCAGCAGCCAAGAGTGGGGGGAATATAATTCACCCCTCCACTTT.

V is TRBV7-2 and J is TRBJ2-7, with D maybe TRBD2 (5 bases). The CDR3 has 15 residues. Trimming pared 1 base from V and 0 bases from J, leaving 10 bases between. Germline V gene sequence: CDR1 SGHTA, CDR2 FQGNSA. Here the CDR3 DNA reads TGTGCCAGCAGCTTAGAAAGCGGTAGCTCCTACGAGCAGTACTTC. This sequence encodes CASSLESGSSYEQYF. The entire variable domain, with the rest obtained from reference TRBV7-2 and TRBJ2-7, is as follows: GAGVSQSPSNKVTEKGKDVELRCDPISGHTALYWYRQSLGQGLEFLIYFQGNSAPDKSGLPSDRFSAERTGGSVSTLTIQRTQQEDSAVYLCASSLESGSSYEQYFGPGTRLTVT.

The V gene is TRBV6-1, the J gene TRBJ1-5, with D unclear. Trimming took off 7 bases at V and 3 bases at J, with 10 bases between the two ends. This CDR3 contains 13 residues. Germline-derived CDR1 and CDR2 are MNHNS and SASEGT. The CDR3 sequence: CASILAVNQPQHF. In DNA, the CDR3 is TGTGCCAGCATTCTGGCAGTCAATCAGCCCCAGCATTTT.

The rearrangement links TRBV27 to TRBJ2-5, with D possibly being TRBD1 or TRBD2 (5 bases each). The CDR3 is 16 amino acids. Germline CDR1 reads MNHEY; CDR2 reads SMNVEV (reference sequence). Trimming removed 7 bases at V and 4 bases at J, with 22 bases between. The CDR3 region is CASNFKGTQASETQYF. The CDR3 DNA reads TGTGCCAGCAACTTTAAGGGGACGCAGGCCTCAGAGACCCAGTACTTC.

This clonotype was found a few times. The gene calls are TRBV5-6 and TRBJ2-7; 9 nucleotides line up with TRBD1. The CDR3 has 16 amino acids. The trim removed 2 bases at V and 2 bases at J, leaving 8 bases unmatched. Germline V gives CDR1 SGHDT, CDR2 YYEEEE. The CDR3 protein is CASSFFSDRGTYEQYF. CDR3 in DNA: TGTGCCAGCAGCTTCTTCTCGGACAGGGGTACCTACGAGCAGTACTTC. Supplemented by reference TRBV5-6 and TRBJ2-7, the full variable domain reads DAGVTQSPTHLIKTRGQQVTLRCSPKSGHDTVSWYQQALGQGPQFIFQYYEEEERQRGNFPDRFSGHQFPNYSSELNVNALLLGDSALYLCASSFFSDRGTYEQYFGPGTRLTVT.

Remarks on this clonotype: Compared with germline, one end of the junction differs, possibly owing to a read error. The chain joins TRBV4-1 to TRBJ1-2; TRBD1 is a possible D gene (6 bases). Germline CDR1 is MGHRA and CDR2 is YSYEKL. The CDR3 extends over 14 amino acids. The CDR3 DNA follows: TGCGCCAGCAGCCAAGAGGAAGGGGGGTATGGTTACACCTTC. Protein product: CASSQEEGGYGYTF.

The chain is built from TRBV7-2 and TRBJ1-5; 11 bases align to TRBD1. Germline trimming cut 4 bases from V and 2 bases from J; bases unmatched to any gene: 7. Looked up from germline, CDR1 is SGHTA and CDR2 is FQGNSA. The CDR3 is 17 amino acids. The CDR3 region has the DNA TGTGCCAGCAGCTCCGGACAGGGGGCGCGTGGCAATCAGCCCCAGCATTTT. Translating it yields CASSSGQGARGNQPQHF.

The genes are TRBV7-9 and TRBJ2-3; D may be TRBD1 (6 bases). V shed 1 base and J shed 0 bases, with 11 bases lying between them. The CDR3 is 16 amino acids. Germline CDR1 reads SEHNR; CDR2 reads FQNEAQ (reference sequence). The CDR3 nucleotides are TGTGCCAGCAGCTTAGGGGGGCCACGAAGCACAGATACGCAGTATTTT. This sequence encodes CASSLGGPRSTDTQYF.

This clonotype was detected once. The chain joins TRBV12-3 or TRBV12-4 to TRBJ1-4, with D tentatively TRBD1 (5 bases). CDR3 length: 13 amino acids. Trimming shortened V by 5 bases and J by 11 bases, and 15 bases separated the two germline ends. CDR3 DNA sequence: TGTGCCAGCAGTGTTGCTGCGGGGGATAAACTGTTTTTT. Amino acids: CASSVAAGDKLFF.

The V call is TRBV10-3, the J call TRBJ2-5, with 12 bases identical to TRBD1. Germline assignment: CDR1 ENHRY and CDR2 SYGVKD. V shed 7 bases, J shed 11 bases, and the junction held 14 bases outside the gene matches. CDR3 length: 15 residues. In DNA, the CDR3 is TGTGCCATCACCCTAGATGGGACAGGGGGCGATGAGCAGTACTTC. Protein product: CAITLDGTGGDEQYF.

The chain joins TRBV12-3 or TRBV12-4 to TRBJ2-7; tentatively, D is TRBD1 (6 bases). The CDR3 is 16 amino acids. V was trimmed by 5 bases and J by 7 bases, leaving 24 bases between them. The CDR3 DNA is TGTGCCAGCAGTCCGGGACACGGAACCTCCTACAATGAGCAGTACTTC. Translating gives CASSPGHGTSYNEQYF.

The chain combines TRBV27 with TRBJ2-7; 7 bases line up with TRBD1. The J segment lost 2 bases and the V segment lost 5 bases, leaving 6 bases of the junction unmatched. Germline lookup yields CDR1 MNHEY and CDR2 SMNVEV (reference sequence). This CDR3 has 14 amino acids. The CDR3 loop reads CASSTRDRPYEQYF. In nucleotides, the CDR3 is TGTGCCAGCAGTACCCGGGACAGACCCTACGAGCAGTACTTC.

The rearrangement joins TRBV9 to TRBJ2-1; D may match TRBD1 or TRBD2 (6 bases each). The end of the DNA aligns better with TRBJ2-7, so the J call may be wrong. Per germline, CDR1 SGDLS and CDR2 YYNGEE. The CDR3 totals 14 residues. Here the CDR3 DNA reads TGTGCCAGTAGCCCAGGCGGGACATACAATGAGCAGTACTTC. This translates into CASSPGGTYNEQYF.

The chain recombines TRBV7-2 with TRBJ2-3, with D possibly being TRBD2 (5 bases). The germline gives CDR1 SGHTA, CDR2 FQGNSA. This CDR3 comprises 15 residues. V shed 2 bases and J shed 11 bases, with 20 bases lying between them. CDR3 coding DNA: TGTGCCAGCAGCTTAAGGGAGCACCTGGCCAATGAGCAGTATTTT. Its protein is CASSLREHLANEQYF.

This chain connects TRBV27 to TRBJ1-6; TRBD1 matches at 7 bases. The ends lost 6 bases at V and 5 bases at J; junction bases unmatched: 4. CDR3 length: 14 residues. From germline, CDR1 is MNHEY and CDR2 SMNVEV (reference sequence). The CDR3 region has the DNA TGTGCCAGCAGAACAGGGGCGGATAATTCACCCCTCCACTTT. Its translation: CASRTGADNSPLHF.